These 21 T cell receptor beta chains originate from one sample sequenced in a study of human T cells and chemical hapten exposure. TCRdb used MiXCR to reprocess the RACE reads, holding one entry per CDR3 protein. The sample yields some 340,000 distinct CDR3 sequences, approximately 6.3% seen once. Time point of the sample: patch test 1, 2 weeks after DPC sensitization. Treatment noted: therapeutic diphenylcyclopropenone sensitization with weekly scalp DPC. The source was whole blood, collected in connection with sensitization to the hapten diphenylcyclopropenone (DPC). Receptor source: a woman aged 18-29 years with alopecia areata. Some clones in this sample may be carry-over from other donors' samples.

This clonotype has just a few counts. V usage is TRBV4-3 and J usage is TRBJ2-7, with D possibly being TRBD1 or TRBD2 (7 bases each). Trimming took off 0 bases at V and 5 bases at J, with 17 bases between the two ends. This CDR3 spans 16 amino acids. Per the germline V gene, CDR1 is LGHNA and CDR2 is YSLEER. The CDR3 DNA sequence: TGCGCCAGCAGCCAAGAACTAGCGACAGGGTTCGACGAGCAGTACTTC. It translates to CASSQELATGFDEQYF.

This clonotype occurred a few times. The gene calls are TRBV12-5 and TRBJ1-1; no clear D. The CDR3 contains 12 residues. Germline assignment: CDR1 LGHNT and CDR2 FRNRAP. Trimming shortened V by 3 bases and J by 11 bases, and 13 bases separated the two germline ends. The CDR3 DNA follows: TGTGCTAGTGGTTTCATGCCAGCTGGGGCTTTCTTT. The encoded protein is CASGFMPAGAFF. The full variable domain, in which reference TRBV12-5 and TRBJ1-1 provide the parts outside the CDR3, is DARVTQTPRHKVTEMGQEVTMRCQPILGHNTVFWYRQTMMQGLELLAYFRNRAPLDDSGMPKDRFSAEMPDATLATLKIQPSEPRDSAVYFCASGFMPAGAFFGQGTRLTVV.

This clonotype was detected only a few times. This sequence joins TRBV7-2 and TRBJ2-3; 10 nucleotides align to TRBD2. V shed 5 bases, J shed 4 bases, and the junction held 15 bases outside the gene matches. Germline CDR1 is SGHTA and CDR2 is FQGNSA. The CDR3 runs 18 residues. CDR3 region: CASSLAPGAGGQADTQYF. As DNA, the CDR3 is TGTGCCAGCAGCCTTGCCCCGGGAGCGGGGGGGCAAGCAGATACGCAGTATTTT.

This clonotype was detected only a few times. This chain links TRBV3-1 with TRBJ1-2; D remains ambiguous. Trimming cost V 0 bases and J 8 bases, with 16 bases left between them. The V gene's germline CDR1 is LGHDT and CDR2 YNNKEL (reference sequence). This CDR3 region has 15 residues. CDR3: CASSQDLVGRNGYTF. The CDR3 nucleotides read TGTGCCAGCAGCCAAGATCTCGTGGGGAGGAACGGCTACACCTTC.

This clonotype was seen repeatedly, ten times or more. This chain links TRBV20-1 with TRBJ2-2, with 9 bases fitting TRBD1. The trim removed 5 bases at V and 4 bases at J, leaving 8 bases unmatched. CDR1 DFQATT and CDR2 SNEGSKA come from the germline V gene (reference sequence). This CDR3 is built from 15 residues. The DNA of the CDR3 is TGCAGTGCTTTACGGGGACAGGGAGCCACCGGGGAGCTGTTTTTT. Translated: CSALRGQGATGELFF.

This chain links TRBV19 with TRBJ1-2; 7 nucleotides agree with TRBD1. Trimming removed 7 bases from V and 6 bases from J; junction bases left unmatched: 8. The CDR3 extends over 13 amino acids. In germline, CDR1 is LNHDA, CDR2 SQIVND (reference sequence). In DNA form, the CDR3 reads TGTGCCAGTACCGACAGGGAGTCGCATGGCTACACCTTC. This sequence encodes CASTDRESHGYTF.

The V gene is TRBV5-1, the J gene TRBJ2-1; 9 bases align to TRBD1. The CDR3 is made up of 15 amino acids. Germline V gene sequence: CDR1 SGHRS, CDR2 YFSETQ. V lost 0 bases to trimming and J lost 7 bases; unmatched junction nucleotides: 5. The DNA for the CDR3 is TGCGCCAGCAGCTTGGGAGGGACAGGGCTAAATGAGCAGTTCTTC. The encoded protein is CASSLGGTGLNEQFF.

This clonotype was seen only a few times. The CDR3 sequence: CASSYSTSGETNEQYF. The CDR3 coding sequence is TGTGCCAGCAGTTACTCGACTAGCGGGGAGACGAACGAGCAGTACTTC. The rearrangement links TRBV6-5 to TRBJ2-7; 11 bases are shared with TRBD2. CDR1 is MNHEY and CDR2 is SVGAGI in the germline V gene. The junction had 6 bases not matched to a gene; V was cut back by 0 bases and J by 5 bases. This CDR3 comprises 16 residues.

The CDR3 here is CASSEPRAGNTIYF. CDR3 in DNA: TGTGCCAGCAGTGAGCCCAGGGCCGGAAACACCATATATTTT. The genes are TRBV2 and TRBJ1-3; tentatively, D is TRBD1 (5 bases). The CDR3 covers 14 residues. The germline V gene encodes CDR1 SNHLY and CDR2 FYNNEI. Trimming took 3 bases from V and 4 from J, leaving 10 bases between them.

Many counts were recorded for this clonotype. For the CDR3, the DNA is TGTGCCAGCAGTGAGGGACAGGGGGCAGGGCAGCCCCAGCATTTT. It is translated as CASSEGQGAGQPQHF. The chain has TRBV2 and TRBJ1-5; TRBD1 matches at 12 bases. From germline, CDR1 is SNHLY and CDR2 FYNNEI. This CDR3 contains 15 residues. V trimming: 3 bases; J trimming: 7 bases; junction bases outside the gene matches: 4.

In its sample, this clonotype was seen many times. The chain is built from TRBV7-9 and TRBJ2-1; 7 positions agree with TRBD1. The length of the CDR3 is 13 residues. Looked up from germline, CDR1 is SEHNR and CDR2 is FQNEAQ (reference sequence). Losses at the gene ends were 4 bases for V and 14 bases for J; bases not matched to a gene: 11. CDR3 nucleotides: TGTGCCAGCAGCTCCTCCCCCGGGACAGATAAGTTCTTC. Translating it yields CASSSSPGTDKFF.

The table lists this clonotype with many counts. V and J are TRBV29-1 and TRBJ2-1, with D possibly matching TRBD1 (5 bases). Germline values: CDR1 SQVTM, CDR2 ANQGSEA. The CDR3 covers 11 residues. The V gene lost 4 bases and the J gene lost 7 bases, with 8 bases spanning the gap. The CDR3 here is CSVVRGNEQFF. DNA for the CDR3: TGCAGCGTTGTTAGGGGAAATGAGCAGTTCTTC.

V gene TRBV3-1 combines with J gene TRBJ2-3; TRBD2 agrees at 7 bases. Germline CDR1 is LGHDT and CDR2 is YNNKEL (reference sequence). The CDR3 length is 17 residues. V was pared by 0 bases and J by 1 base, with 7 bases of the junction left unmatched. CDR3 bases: TGTGCCAGCAGCCAAGATTTTGTTCTAGCGGGCACAGATACGCAGTATTTT. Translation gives CASSQDFVLAGTDTQYF.

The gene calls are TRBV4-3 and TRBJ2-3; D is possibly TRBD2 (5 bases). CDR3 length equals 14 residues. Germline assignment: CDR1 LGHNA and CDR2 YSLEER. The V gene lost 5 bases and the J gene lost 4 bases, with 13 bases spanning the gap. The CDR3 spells CASSYGRAADTQYF. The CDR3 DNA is TGCGCCAGCAGCTACGGGCGGGCGGCAGATACGCAGTATTTT.

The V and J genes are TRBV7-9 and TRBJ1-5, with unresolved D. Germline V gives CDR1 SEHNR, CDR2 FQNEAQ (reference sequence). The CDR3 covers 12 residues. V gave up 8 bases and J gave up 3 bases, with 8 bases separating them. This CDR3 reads CASRRDNQPQHF. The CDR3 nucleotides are TGTGCCAGCCGGCGGGACAATCAGCCCCAGCATTTT.

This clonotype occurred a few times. The CDR3, as DNA: TGCAGTGCTACAAATACAGGGAGCACAGATACGCAGTATTTT. Protein product: CSATNTGSTDTQYF. V is TRBV20-1 and J is TRBJ2-3, with D possibly TRBD1 on 6 matching bases. The CDR3 runs 14 residues. V lost 4 bases, J lost 0 bases, and 11 bases lay in between. In germline, CDR1 is DFQATT, CDR2 SNEGSKA (reference sequence).

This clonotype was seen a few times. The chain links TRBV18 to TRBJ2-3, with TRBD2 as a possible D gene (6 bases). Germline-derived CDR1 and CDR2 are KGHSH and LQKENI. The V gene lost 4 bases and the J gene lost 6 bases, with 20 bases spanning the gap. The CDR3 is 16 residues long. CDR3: CASSLRMEGFWDTQYF. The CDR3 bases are TGTGCCAGCTCACTCCGCATGGAGGGGTTTTGGGATACGCAGTATTTT.

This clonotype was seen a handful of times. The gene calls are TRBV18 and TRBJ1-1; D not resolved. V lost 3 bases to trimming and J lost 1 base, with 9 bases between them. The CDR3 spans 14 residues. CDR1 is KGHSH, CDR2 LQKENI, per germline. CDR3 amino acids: CASSPVSTNTEAFF. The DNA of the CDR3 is TGTGCCAGCTCACCGGTGTCTACGAACACTGAAGCTTTCTTT.

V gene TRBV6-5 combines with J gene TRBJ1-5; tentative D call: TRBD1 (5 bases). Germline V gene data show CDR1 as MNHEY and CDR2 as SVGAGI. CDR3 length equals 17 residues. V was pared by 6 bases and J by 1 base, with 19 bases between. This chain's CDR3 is CASSRATQGKSNQPQHF. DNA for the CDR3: TGTGCCAGCAGCCGGGCTACTCAGGGTAAGAGCAATCAGCCCCAGCATTTT.

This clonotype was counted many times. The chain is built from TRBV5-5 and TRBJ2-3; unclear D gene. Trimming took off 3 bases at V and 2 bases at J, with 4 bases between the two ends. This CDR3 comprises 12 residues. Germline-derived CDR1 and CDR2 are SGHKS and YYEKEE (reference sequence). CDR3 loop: CASSWNTDTQYF. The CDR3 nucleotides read TGTGCCAGCAGCTGGAACACAGATACGCAGTATTTT.

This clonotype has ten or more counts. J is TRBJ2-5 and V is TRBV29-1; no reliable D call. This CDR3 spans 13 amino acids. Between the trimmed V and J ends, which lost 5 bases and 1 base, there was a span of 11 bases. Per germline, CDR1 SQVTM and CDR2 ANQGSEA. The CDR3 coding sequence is TGCAGCGTTATCAGGAACCGCCAAGAGACCCAGTACTTC. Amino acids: CSVIRNRQETQYF.